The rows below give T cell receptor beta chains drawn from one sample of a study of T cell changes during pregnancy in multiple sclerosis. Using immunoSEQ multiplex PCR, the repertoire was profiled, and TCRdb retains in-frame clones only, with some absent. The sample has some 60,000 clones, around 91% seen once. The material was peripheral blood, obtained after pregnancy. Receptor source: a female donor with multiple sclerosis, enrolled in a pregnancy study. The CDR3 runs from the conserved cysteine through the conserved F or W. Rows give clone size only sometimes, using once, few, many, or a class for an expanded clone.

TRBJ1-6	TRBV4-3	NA	CASSLGQNGDSPLHF
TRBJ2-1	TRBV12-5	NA	CASGLVPDGLSSYNEQFF
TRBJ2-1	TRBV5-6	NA	CASTPGGFLNEQFF
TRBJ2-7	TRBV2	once	CASSPSGFSYEQYF
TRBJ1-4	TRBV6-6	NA	CASSQPEARDEKLFF
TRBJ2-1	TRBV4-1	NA	CASSQVQGKQFF
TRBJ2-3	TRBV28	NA	CASSLRGGADTQYF
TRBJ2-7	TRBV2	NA	CASRYQGSYEQYF
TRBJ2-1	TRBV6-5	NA	CASSYSQDNEQFF
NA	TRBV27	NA	CASRFSGTQDYEQYF
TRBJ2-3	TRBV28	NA	CASSLRLPTDTQYF
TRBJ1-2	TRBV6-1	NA	CASSVLTGDRGYTF
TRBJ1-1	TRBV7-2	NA	CASSPPTGGYTEAFF
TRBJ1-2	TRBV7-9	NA	CASSLNGQGGYTF
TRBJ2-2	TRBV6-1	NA	CASSGLRDYTGELFF
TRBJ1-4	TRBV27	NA	CASSRTGANEKLFF
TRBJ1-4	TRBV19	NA	CASSLRDRGDEKLFF
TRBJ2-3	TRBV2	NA	CASSVWLAGVRVSTDTQYF
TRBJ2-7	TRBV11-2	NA	CASSLGKTGPYEQYF
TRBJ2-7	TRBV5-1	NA	CASSLGQGFSYEQYF
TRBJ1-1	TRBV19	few	CASSIDQGGTEAFF
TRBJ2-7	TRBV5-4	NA	CASSRDSLTYEQYF
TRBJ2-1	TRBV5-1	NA	CASSPGQDSYNEQFF
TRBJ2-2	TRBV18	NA	CASSPERREAPGELFF
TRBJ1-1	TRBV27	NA	CASSLGGGLNTEAFF
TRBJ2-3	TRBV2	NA	CASSEDGGGSRDTQYF
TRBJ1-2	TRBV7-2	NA	CASSLAVNYGYTF
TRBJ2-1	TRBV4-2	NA	CASSQAGTRSYNEQFF
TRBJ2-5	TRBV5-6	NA	CASSIGTENNQETQYF
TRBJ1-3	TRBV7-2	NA	CASSPTVPPGNTIYF
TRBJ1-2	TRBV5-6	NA	CASSSPDRYGYTF
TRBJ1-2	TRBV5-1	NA	CASSLDPGPDGYTF
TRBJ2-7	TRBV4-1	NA	CASARDRTYEQYF
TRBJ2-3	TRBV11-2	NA	CASTNPRTSKTDTQYF
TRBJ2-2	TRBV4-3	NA	CASSHLQGPGELFF
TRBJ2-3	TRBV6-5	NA	CASSYSGGQGDTQYF
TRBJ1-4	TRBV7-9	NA	CASSFAFGDNEKLFF
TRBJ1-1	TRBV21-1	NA	CASTPGCSNTEAFF
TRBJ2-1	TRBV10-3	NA	CAIGPIMGSKEMYEQFF
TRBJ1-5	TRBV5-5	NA	CASSVRQAGPQHF
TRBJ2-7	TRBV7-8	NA	CASSQGGRTHEQYF
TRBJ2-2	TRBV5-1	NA	CASSLPPDRRYTGELFF
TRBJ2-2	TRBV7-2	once	CASSFLAGQNTGELFF
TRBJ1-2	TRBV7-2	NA	CASSLVSGTNYGYTF
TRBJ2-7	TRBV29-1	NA	CSVEAPGGRGPYEQYF
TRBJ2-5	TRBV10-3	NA	CAISEGGAVYQETQYF
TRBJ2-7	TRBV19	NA	CASMGQGFNEQYF
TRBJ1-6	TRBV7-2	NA	CASSLGLRRSGSPLHF
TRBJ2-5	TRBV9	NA	CASSVGGSGTALETQYF
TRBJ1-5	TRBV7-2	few	CASSSDVGGQPQHF
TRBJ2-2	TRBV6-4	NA	CASSDSISGGPGELFF
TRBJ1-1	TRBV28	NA	CASGSVPNTEAFF
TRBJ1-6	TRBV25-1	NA	CASTGLYNSPLHF
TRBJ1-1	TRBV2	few	CASATANTEAFF
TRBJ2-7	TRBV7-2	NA	CASAPALGRVFHEQYF
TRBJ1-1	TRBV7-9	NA	CASSTFRGPSTEAFF
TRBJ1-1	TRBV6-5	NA	CASSSHMNTEAFF
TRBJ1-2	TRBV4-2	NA	CASSSPDRGQGYGYTF
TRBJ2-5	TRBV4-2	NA	CASSQEGSGREETQYF